The entry below describes one TCR beta chain. The data were obtained in a study of blood T cell repertoires in COVID-19. Study-wide background: Sites in the United States, Italy and Spain provided acute and convalescent COVID-19 samples. From T cells, B-cell-depleted T cells, or PBMCs came the material, which was cDNA or gDNA.

There are 16 residues in the CDR3. Germline lookup yields CDR1 SGHNT and CDR2 YYREEE (reference sequence). V lost 3 bases and J lost 0; bases outside the gene matches: 4. As handled by the study authors: Estimation of nucleated cell counts was performed using reference gene primer amplification. Generated by immunoSEQ multiplex PCR, the TCRdb table keeps only in-frame clones and is missing some. That table furnishes V, J and clone size, whereas the DNA furnished D and trimming. Of over 35,000 clones listed, over 70% are singletons. The sequence came from a middle-aged man with acute or convalescent COVID-19. The chain employs TRBV5-4 and TRBJ2-2; TRBD1 matches 8 bases. The specimen was peripheral blood. CDR3 in DNA: TGTGCCAGCAGCTCTGACAGGGGTTCGAACACCGGGGAGCTGTTTTTT. Translated, it gives CASSSDRGSNTGELFF. Complete variable domain (other parts from reference TRBV5-4 and TRBJ2-2): ETGVTQSPTHLIKTRGQQVTLRCSSQSGHNTVSWYQQALGQGPQFIFQYYREEENGRGNFPPRFSGLQFPNYSSELNVNALELDDSALYLCASSSDRGSNTGELFFGEGSRLTVL.